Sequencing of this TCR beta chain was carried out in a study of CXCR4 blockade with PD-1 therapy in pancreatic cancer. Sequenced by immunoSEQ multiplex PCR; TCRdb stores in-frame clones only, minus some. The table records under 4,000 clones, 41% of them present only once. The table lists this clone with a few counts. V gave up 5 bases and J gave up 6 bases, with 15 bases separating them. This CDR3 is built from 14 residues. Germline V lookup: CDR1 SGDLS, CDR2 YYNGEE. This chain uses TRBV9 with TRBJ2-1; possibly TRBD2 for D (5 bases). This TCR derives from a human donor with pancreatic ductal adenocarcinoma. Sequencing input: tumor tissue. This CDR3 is CASRGQLVSNEQFF. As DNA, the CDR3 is TGTGCCAGCAGGGGTCAACTAGTTTCCAATGAGCAGTTCTTC. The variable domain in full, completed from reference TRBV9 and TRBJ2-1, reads DSGVTQTPKHLITATGQRVTLRCSPRSGDLSVYWYQQSLDQGLQFLIQYYNGEERAKGNILERFSAQQFPDLHSELNLSSLELGDSALYFCASRGQLVSNEQFFGPGTRLTVL.